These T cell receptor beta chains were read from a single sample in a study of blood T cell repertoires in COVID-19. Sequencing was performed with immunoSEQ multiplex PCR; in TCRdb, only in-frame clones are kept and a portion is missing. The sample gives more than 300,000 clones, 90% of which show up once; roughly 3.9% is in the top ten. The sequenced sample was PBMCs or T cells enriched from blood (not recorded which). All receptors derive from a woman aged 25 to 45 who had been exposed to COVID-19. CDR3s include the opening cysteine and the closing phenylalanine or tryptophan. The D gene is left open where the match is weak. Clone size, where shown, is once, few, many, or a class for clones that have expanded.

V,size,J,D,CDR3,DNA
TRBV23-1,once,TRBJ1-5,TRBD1,CAVRGQAHFNQPQHF,TGCGCCGTAAGGGGGCAGGCCCATTTCAATCAGCCCCAGCATTTT
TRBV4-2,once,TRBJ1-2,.,CASSLPYSTGYGYTF,TGTGCCAGCAGCCTACCATACTCTACAGGGTATGGCTACACCTTC
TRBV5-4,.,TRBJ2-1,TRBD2,CASSSERGSSYNEQFF,TGTGCCAGCAGCTCCGAGCGGGGCAGCTCCTACAATGAGCAGTTCTTC
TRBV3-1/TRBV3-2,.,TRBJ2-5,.,CASSQDGETQYF,TGTGCCAGCAGCCAAGATGGCGAGACCCAGTACTTC
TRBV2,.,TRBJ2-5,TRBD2,CASRGTRRPLGGYF,TGTGCCAGCAGGGGGACTAGGAGGCCCCTTGGGGGGTACTTC
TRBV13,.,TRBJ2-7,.,CASRKTATYEQYF,TGTGCCAGCCGCAAAACTGCTACCTACGAGCAGTACTTC
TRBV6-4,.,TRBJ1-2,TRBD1,CASSENRGGGYTF,TGTGCCAGCAGTGAAAACAGGGGAGGCGGCTACACCTTC
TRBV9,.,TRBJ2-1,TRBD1,CASSPGQGAQSSYNEQFF,TGTGCCAGCAGCCCGGGACAGGGGGCCCAAAGCTCCTACAATGAGCAGTTCTTC
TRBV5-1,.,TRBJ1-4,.,CASSLGQTTNEKLFF,TGCGCCAGCAGCTTGGGACAAACAACTAATGAAAAACTGTTTTTT
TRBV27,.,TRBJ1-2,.,CATATGINYGYTF,TGTGCCACCGCAACAGGGATCAACTATGGCTACACCTTC
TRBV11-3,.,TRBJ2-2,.,CASSLGPQANTGELFF,TGTGCCAGCAGCTTAGGGCCACAGGCGAACACCGGGGAGCTGTTTTTT
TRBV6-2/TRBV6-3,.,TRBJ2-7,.,CASSLYLAYEQYF,TGTGCCAGCAGCCTTTACCTAGCCTACGAGCAGTACTTC
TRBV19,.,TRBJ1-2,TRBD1,CASTPGQGGGYTF,TGTGCCAGTACCCCTGGACAGGGTGGTGGCTACACCTTC
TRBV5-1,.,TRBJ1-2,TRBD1,CASSRGQGGGYTF,TGCGCCAGCAGCCGTGGACAGGGAGGGGGCTACACCTTC
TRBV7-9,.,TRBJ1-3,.,CASSLVRQTGNTIYF,TGTGCCAGCAGCTTAGTCCGACAGACCGGAAACACCATATATTTT
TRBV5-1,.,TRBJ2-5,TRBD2,CASSLRGRGETQYF,TGCGCCAGCAGCTTGCGAGGGAGGGGAGAGACCCAGTACTTC
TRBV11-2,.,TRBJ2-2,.,CASSLVSTTDNTGELFF,TGTGCCAGCAGCTTAGTCTCGACGACAGATAACACCGGGGAGCTGTTTTTT
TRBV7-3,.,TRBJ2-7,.,CASSLTHGDYEQYF,TGTGCCAGCAGCTTAACCCACGGGGACTACGAGCAGTACTTC
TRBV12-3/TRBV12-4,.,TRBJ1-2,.,CASRPTGGYGYTF,TGTGCCAGCAGGCCCACGGGGGGCTATGGCTACACCTTC
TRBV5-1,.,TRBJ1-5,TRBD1,CASSLGTGDGQPQHF,TGCGCCAGCAGCTTGGGGACAGGGGACGGGCAGCCCCAGCATTTT
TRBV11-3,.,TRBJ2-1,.,CASSPGGLANNEQFF,TGTGCCAGCAGCCCCGGCGGGTTAGCAAACAATGAGCAGTTCTTC
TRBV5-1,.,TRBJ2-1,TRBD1,CASSWGQGGYYNEQFF,TGCGCCAGCAGCTGGGGACAGGGGGGATACTACAATGAGCAGTTCTTC
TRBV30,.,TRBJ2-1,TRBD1,CAWIRDSSYNEQFF,TGTGCCTGGATAAGGGACAGCTCCTACAATGAGCAGTTCTTC
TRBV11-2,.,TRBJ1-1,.,CASSFRQNPQNTEAFF,TGTGCCAGCAGCTTCCGACAGAATCCCCAGAACACTGAAGCTTTCTTT
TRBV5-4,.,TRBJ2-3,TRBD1,CASSRRTGGETTDTQYF,TGTGCCAGCAGTCGACGGACAGGGGGCGAAACCACAGATACGCAGTATTTT
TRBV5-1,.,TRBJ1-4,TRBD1,CASSLGQGFEKLFF,TGCGCCAGCAGCCTGGGACAGGGATTTGAAAAACTGTTTTTT
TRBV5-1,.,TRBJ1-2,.,CASSLGGGPYGYTF,TGCGCCAGCAGCTTGGGGGGAGGACCCTATGGCTACACCTTC
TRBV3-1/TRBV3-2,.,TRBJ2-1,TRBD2,CASSQVLRGGTSGDNEQFF,TGTGCCAGCAGCCAAGTGTTGAGAGGTGGGACTAGCGGGGACAATGAGCAGTTCTTC
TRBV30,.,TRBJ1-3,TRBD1,CAWSSGTVNTIYF,TGTGCCTGGAGTTCCGGGACAGTAAACACCATATATTTT
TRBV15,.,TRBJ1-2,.,CATSRDISANYGYTF,TGTGCCACCAGCAGAGATATTTCAGCGAACTATGGCTACACCTTC
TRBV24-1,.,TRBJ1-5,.,CATSLAGVTNNQPQHF,TGTGCCACCAGTCTGGCAGGGGTGACAAACAATCAGCCCCAGCATTTT
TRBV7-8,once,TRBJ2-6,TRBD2,CASSLRQTSGGNSGANVLTF,TGTGCCAGCAGCTTAAGGCAGACTAGCGGGGGAAACTCTGGGGCCAACGTCCTGACTTTC
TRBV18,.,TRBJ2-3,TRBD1,CASSRGQGAENTQYF,TGTGCCAGCTCACGAGGACAGGGGGCTGAGAATACGCAGTATTTT
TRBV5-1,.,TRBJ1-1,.,CASSLGSAMNTEAFF,TGCGCCAGCAGCTTGGGGAGCGCTATGAACACTGAAGCTTTCTTT
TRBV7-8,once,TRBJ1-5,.,CASSLSGNQPQHF,TGTGCCAGCAGCTTATCAGGGAACCAGCCCCAGCATTTT
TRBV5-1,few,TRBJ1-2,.,CASSLDPGSNYGYTF,TGCGCCAGCAGCTTGGATCCGGGTTCAAACTATGGCTACACCTTC
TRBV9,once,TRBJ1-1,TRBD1,CASTLDRVNTEAFF,TGTGCCAGCACCTTGGACAGGGTGAACACTGAAGCTTTCTTT
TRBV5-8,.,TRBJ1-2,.,CASSLTGTPIGYGYTF,TGTGCCAGCAGCTTAACCGGGACACCCATAGGGTATGGCTACACCTTC
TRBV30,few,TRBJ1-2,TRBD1,CAGPGQGGLGYGYTF,TGTGCCGGGCCGGGACAGGGGGGGCTGGGGTATGGCTACACCTTC
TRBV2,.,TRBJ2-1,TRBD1,CASSKQGLDEQFF,TGTGCCAGCAGTAAACAGGGGTTGGATGAGCAGTTCTTC
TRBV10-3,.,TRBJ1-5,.,CAIQRDSNQPQHF,TGTGCCATCCAACGGGATAGCAATCAGCCCCAGCATTTT
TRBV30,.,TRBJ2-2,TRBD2,CAWSEGRVGELFF,TGTGCCTGGAGTGAGGGGAGGGTCGGGGAGCTGTTTTTT
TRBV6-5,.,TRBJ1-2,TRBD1,CASSYVDRADGYTF,TGTGCCAGCAGTTACGTAGACAGGGCGGATGGCTACACCTTC
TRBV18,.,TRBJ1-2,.,CASSRAGRDYGYTF,TGTGCCAGCTCACGCGCGGGGCGGGACTATGGCTACACCTTC
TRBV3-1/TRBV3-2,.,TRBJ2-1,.,CASSQDSGSNLLSEQFF,TGTGCCAGCAGCCAAGATAGCGGCAGTAATTTGTTGAGTGAGCAGTTCTTC
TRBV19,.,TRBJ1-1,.,CASSRTGLTEAFF,TGTGCCAGTAGCCGAACAGGGCTCACTGAAGCTTTCTTT
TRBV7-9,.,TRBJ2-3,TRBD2,CASSYRGGDTQYF,TGTGCCAGCAGCTATCGGGGGGGAGATACGCAGTATTTT
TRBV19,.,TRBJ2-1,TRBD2,CASSIDRGRGWYNEQFF,TGTGCCAGTAGTATAGATCGCGGGCGGGGGTGGTACAATGAGCAGTTCTTC